This TCR beta chain appears in the sequencing data of a study of blood T cells in healthy people across ages. The CDR3 is made up of 16 amino acids. Germline CDR1 SGHRS, CDR2 YFSETQ. Trimming left V 0 bases short and J 0 bases short, with 10 bases between. Next came a second PCR, run for about 7 to 11 cycles, which used a sample-barcoded 5' primer along with a J-beta primer mix. Per sample, CDR3-containing paired-end reads numbered at least 3 million. TCRdb analysed the 5' RACE reads with MiXCR anew, one entry per CDR3 protein. The profile shows some 800,000 distinct CDR3 sequences, 25% of them singletons. The total RNA that was extracted per sample amounted to at least 6 micrograms. This same sample was also taken into another study, of T cells of mothers and their children.

Material for sequencing was blood. V usage is TRBV5-1 and J usage is TRBJ1-5; no definite D call. The TCR originated in a boy aged 5-17 years in good health. The CDR3: CASSLEAGYSNQPQHF. Written as DNA, the CDR3 is TGCGCCAGCAGCTTGGAGGCCGGGTATAGCAATCAGCCCCAGCATTTT.